Shown below are 3 T cell receptor beta chains from a single sample sequenced in a study of cytotoxic CD8 clonotypes in ibrutinib-treated CLL. Here immunoSEQ multiplex PCR was the method, and the copy in TCRdb shows in-frame clones only, minus some. Among a few hundred thousand clones listed, roughly two thirds were seen once. Sequences were derived from PBMCs, sampled after 36 months of ibrutinib treatment. The origin of the receptors is a human donor with chronic lymphocytic leukemia.

The V gene is TRBV2, the J gene TRBJ1-3; D call uncertain. CDR1 and CDR2 from the germline V gene are SNHLY and FYNNEI. This CDR3 is 13 amino acids long. The V end was cut by 1 base, the J end by 2 bases, with 3 bases between. The CDR3 is CASSEGAGNTIYF. In DNA, the CDR3 is TGTGCCAGCAGTGAAGGGGCTGGAAACACCATATATTTT.

This clone turned up a few times. V usage is TRBV23-1 and J usage is TRBJ1-6; possibly TRBD1 for D (6 bases). TRBV23-1 is annotated as an ORF whose role is uncertain. The CDR3 spans 15 residues. Trimming took 3 bases from V and 8 from J, leaving 14 bases between them. The CDR3 spells CASSHLGTNYSPLHF. The CDR3, as DNA: TGCGCCAGCAGTCACCTGGGGACAAATTATTCACCCCTCCACTTT.

The chain combines TRBV27 with TRBJ2-3, with TRBD2 matching 7 bases. Trimming cost V 6 bases and J 4 bases; bases outside gene matches: 16. The CDR3 has 17 residues. Germline V gives CDR1 MNHEY, CDR2 SMNVEV (reference sequence). This chain's CDR3 is CASRPDAGAAFADTQYF. CDR3 nucleotide sequence: TGTGCCAGCAGACCCGACGCGGGAGCTGCTTTCGCAGATACGCAGTATTTT.